The T cell receptor (beta chain) described here comes from a study of T-cell memory formation after mild COVID-19. Study summary: TCR clusters were mostly donor specific.

Whole-study results and caveats: Proof of SARS-CoV-2 specificity was absent for the second-wave clones that crested on day 37.

TCR alpha and TCR beta cDNA libraries carrying sample barcodes and UMIs came from 5'RACE with constant-segment primers. In TCRdb, the 5' RACE reads were re-called with MiXCR into one record per CDR3 protein. Among about 290,000 distinct CDR3 sequences listed, 15% to 20% were seen once. This CDR3 has 14 amino acids. V gave up 6 bases and J gave up 12 bases; unmatched junction bases: 15. From germline, CDR1 is SQVTM and CDR2 ANQGSEA. Ten or more counts support this clonotype. Antigen unknown. The sequence was collected from a man aged 18-30 years who had mild COVID-19 (a few samples of this study predate the infection). Cell type and time point are not known. Specimen: PBMCs or a T cell subset sorted from them (not recorded which). V usage is TRBV29-1 and J usage is TRBJ2-1; 9 nucleotides match TRBD1. CDR3 DNA: TGCAGCGTGGACAGGGGTCGGGATTTGTCCGTGCAGTTCTTC. Amino acids: CSVDRGRDLSVQFF.